The entry below describes one T cell receptor beta chain. Its antigen is currently not known. There are no base qualities to consult, and no much larger clone falls within one base. Distinct nucleotide sequences in the sample also encode this CDR3. The data originate from a study of shared clonotypes between healthy human individuals (dated by TCRdb to 2018 to 2020). For the study in its entirety: A few men and a couple of women, aged 18 to 49 years, made up the cohort. Per donor, three plates each were used for CD4 naive and CD4 memory, two for CD8 naive, and one for CD8 memory. The study deeply sequenced blood TCR repertoires of 5 or 6 healthy adults to estimate repertoire size and the extent of clonotype sharing between individuals. Different laboratories and diverse techniques were used to prepare libraries and sequence TCR repertoires, to increase sequencing depth and limit assay-specific biases. Per donor, leukapheresis produced somewhere between about 0.9 and 10 billion PBMCs.

General study outcomes and caveats: Sampling was restricted to blood, and TCR repertoires in tissue are likely to differ from TCR repertoires in blood. Rarefaction of sorted-subset datasets indicated incomplete sequencing despite the large sequencing depth. Larger estimated clonotype richness was generally found for naive subsets than for memory subsets. Sharing across several donors was observed for approximately 5% of naive CD4, 3% to 3.5% of naive CD8, roughly 2.4% of memory CD4, and roughly 0.4% of memory CD8 clonotypes. Compared with non-shared clonotypes, clonotypes shared by all four sorted-subset donors had higher generation probabilities. Based on pairwise subsampling, the degree of clonotype sharing among donors was expected to be affected by sequencing depth. Because the study included only a small number of donors, the genetic and exposure-history diversity represented was limited.

Using the deep immunoSEQ assay, multiplex PCR amplified TCR CDR3 regions from genomic DNA. Extracted genomic DNA from each cell subset was distributed evenly across all wells of several immunoSEQ 96-well plates, and each plate was treated as a replicate. Each replicate PCR for sorted subsets received about 210 ng genomic DNA, equal to tens of thousands of T cell genomes. The purified libraries were quantified using a Qubit 3.0 fluorometer, sized with a Bioanalyzer 2100, and then quantified again using the KAPA Library Quantification kit. Every immunoSEQ 96-well plate was sequenced on a dedicated single-read 150-cycle Illumina NextSeq 550 flow cell. Concerning the study's data processing: The immunoSEQ output contained only junctional sequences without quality scores, so filtering could not match that applied to full-length reads. Sequences were annotated with PyIR, a Python wrapper for IgBLAST v1.9, using IMGT germline references to assign V/J genes and CDR3. Any read was removed if the V/J assignment was weak (E-value above 1e-6), the CDR3 was missing, or the read contained stop codons, out-of-frame junctions, or ambiguous translated residues. V3J clonotypes were defined as sequences sharing the same inferred V gene, J gene, and CDR3 amino acid sequence. Percentage overlap between repertoires was calculated by dividing the number of shared unique clonotypes by the size of the smaller repertoire. RTK rarefaction, the Chao1 estimator, and Recon v2.1 estimates of unobserved clonotypes were used to assess repertoire richness. For all TCRbeta clonotypes obtained by the gDNA method from a few donors, generation probabilities were computed with OLGA. TCRdb provides this immuneACCESS table in a form limited to in-frame rearrangements. Some clones are lacking; in checked studies, under half of them reflect an unresolved V gene, and why the rest are absent is not known. V, J and clone size are taken as reported in that table, and D and trimming were inferred from the DNA itself. Present in this sample are roughly 2,300,000 clones, around 90% of which were seen just once. The ten largest make up more than 0.35% of the sample.

CDR1 and CDR2, per the germline V gene, are SGHTA and FQGTGA. Spanning cysteine to phenylalanine, the CDR3 consists of 15 amino acids. The only DNA kept is the CDR3, 45 bases in frame from the first base. The V and J ends are trimmed by 3 bases and 0 bases, leaving 9 bases between them. The donors were healthy, HIV-negative adults who had no recently reported acute infections or vaccinations. Only Caucasian adults living in Nashville, Tennessee, USA were represented among the donors. CD4+ T cells were enriched by magnetic negative selection; naive cells were then positively selected on CD45RA, and the negative fraction formed the memory subset. Blood was collected by leukapheresis, and PBMCs were isolated by Ficoll-Histopaque density gradient centrifugation and then cryopreserved in liquid nitrogen vapor phase. Purity and quantity of every magnetically sorted T cell population were checked by analytical flow cytometry. Genomic DNA was isolated from every sorted fraction and measured by UV absorbance on a Nanodrop 2000c.

The clonotype originates from a man in his late teens or twenties in good health. Some clones in this sample may be carry-over from other donors' samples. The source material was naive CD4+ T cells from PBMCs. The sample's cell subset or site, from its label and the paper: CD45RA+ positively selected. Recombination joined TRBV7-3 with TRBJ2-1, and the D gene may be TRBD1, 5 bases matching. The CDR3 sequence is CASSFTGSSYNEQFF. The DNA is TGTGCCAGCAGCTTTACAGGAAGCTCCTACAATGAGCAGTTCTTC.